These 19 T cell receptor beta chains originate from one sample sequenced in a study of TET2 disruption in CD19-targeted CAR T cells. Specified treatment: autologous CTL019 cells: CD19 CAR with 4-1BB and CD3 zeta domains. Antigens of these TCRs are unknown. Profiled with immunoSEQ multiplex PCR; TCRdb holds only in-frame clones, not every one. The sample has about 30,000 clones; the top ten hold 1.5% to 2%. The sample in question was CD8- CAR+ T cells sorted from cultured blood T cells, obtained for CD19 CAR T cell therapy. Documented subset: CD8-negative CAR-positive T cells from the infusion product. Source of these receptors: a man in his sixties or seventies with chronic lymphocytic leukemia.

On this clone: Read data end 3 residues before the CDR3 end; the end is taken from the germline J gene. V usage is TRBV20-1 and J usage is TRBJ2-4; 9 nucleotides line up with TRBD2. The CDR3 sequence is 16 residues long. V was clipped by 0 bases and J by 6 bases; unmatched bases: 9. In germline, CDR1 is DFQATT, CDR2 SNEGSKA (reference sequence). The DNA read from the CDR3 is TGCAGTGCTAGAGATTCAAGCGGGGGGAATGGAAACATT. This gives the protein CSARDSSGGNGNI. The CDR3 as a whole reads CSARDSSGGNGNIQYF.

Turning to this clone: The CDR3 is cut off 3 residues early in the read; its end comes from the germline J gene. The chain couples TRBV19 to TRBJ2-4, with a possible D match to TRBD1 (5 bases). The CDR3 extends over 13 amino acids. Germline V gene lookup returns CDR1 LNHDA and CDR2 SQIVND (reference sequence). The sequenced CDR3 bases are TGTGCCAGTAGTATTGAAGGGGTGTATGGT. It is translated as CASSIEGVYG. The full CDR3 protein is CASSIEGVYGQYF.

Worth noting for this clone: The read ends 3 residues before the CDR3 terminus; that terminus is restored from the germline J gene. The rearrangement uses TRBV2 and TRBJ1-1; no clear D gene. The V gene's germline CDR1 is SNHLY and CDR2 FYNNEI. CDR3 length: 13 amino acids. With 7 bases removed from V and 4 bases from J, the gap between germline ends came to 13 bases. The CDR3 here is CASTQGGPTEAFF. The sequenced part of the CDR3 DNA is TGTGCCAGCACCCAAGGAGGGCCCACTGAA.

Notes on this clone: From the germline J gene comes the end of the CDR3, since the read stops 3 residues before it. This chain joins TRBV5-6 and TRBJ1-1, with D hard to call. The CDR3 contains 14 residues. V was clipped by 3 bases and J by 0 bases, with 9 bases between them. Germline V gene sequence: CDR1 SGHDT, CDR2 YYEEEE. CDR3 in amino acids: CASSSISMNTEAFF. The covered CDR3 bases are TGTGCCAGCAGCTCCATTAGCATGAACACTGAA.

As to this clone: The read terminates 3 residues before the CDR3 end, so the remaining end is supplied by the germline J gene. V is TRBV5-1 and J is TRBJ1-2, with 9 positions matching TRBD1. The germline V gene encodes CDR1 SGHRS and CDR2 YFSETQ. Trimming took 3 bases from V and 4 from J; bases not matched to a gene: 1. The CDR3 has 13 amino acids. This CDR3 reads CASSWDRAYGYTF. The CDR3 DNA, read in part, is TGCGCCAGCAGCTGGGACAGGGCCTATGGC.

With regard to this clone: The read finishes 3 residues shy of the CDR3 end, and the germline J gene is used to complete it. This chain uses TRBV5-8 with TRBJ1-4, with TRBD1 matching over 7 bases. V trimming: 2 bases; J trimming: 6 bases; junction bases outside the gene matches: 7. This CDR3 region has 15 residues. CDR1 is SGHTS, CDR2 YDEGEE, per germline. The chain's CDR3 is CASSLQGRNDEKLFF. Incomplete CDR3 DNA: TGTGCCAGCAGCTTACAGGGGAGAAATGATGAAAAA.

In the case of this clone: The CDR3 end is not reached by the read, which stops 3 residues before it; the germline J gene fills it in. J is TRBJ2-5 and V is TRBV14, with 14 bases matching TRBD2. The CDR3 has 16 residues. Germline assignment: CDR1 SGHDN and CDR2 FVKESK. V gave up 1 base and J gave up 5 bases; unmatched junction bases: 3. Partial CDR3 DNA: TGTGCCAGCAGCCAAGCGGGACTAGCGGGGGTGGAGACC. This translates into CASSQAGLAGVET. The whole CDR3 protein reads CASSQAGLAGVETQYF.

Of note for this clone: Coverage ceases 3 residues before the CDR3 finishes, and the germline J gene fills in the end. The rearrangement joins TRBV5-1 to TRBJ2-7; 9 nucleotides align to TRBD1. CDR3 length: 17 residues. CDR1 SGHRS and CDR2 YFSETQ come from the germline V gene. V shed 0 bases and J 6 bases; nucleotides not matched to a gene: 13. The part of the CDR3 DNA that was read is TGCGCCAGCAGCTTGGACGCTTACCCGGGACAGGGCTCCGAG. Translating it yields CASSLDAYPGQGSE. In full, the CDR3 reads CASSLDAYPGQGSEQYF.

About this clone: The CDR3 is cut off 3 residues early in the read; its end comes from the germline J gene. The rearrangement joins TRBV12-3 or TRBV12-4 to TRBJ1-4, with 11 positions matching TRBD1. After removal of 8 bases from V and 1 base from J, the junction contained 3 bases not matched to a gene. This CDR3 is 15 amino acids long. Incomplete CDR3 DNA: TGTGCCAGCGGGGGACAGGGGGGAACTAATGAAAAA. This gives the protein CASGGQGGTNEK. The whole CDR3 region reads CASGGQGGTNEKLFF.

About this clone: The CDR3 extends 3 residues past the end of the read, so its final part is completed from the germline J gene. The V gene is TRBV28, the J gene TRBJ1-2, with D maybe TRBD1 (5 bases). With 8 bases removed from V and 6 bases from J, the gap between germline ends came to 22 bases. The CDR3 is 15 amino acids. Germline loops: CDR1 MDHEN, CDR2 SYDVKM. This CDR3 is CASSEGARALNGYTF. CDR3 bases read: TGTGCCAGCTCTGAAGGTGCCAGGGCCCTGAATGGC.

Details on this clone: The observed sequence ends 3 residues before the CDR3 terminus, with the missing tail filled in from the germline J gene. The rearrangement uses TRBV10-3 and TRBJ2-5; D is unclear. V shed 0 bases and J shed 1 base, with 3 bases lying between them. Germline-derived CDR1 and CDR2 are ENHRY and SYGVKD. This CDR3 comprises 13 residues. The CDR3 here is CAISESRQETQYF. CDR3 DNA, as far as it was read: TGTGCCATCAGTGAGTCCCGCCAAGAGACC.

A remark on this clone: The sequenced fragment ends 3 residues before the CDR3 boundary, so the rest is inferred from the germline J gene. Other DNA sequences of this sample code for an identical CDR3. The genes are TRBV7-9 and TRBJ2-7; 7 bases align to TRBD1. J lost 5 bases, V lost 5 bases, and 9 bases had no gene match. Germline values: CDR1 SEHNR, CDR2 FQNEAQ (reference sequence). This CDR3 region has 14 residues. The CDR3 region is CASSLGIDRDEQYF. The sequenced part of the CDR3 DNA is TGTGCCAGCAGCCTAGGGATTGACAGGGACGAG. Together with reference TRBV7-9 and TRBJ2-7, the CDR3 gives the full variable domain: DTGVSQNPRHKITKRGQNVTFRCDPISEHNRLYWYRQTLGQGPEFLTYFQNEAQLEKSRLLSDRFSAERPKGSFSTLEIQRTEQGDSAMYLCASSLGIDRDEQYFGPGTRLTVT.

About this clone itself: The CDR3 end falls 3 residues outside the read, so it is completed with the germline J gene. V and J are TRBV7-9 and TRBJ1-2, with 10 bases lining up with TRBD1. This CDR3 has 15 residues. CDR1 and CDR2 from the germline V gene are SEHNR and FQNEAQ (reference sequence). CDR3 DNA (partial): TGTGCCAGCAGCTTAGGTGGGACAGGGGAGAAGGGC. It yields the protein CASSLGGTGEKG. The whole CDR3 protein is CASSLGGTGEKGYTF.

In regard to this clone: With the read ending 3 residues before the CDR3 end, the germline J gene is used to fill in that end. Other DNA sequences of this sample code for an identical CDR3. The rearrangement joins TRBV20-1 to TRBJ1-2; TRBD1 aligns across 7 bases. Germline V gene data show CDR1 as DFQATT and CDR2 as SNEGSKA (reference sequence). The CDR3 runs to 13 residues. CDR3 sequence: CSARDQGEVGYTF. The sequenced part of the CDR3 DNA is TGCAGTGCTAGAGATCAGGGGGAGGTTGGT.

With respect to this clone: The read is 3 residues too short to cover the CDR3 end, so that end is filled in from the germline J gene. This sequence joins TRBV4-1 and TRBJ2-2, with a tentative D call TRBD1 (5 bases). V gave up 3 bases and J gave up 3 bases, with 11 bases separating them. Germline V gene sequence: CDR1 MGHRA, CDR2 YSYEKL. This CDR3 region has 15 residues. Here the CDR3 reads CASSHAKGDTGELFF. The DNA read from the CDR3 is TGCGCCAGCAGCCACGCAAAAGGGGACACCGGGGAG.

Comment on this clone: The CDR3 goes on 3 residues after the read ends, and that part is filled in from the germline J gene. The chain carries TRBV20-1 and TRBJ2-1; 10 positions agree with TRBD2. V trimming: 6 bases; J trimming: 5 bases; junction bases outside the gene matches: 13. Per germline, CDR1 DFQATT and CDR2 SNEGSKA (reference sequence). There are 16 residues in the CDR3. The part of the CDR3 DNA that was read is TGCAGTGCCCCGGGGGCTAGCGGGGGTGCAAACAATGAG. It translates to CSAPGASGGANNE. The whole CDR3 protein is CSAPGASGGANNEQFF.

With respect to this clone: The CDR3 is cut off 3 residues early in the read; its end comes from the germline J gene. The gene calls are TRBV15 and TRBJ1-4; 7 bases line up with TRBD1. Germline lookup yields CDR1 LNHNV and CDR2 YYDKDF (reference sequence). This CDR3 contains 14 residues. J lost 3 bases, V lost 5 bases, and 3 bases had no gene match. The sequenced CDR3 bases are TGTGCCACCAGCGAAGGGGGCTCTAATGAAAAA. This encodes CATSEGGSNEK. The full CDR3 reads CATSEGGSNEKLFF.

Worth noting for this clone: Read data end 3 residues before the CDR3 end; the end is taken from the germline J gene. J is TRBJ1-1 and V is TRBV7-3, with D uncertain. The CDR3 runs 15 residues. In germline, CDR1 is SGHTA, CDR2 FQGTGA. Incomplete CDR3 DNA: TGTGCCAGCAGCATAGATTCGACTAGCCAAGATACG. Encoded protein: CASSIDSTSQDT. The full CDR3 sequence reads CASSIDSTSQDTAFF.

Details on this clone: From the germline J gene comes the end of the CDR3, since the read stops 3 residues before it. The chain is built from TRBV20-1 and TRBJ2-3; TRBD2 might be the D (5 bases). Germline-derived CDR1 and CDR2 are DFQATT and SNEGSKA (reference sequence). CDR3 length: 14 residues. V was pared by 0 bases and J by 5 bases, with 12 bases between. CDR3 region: CSARDSASLDTQYF. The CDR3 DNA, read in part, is TGCAGTGCTAGAGATTCGGCTAGCTTAGATACG.